Each of the 3 T cell receptor beta chains below was sequenced from the same sample in a study of shared clonotypes between healthy human individuals. As defined, naive CD8 cells were CD45RO-negative and positively selected for CCR7, with terminally differentiated effector memory CD45RA+ cells excluded. The table came from immunoSEQ multiplex PCR; TCRdb's copy has only in-frame clones and leaves some out. This sample yields under 2,000,000 clones, of which roughly 95% are seen a single time; around 1.2% belongs to the top ten. Sequenced sample: naive CD8+ T cells sorted from blood. These receptors originate from a man in his late teens or twenties in good health.

The gene calls are TRBV6-1 and TRBJ2-7; 11 bases fit TRBD1. Per germline, CDR1 MNHNS and CDR2 SASEGT. CDR3 length equals 15 residues. Unmatched junction bases numbered 6, after V lost 3 bases and J lost 5 bases. CDR3 region: CASSDLDRGRHEQYF. For the CDR3, the DNA is TGTGCCAGCAGTGACCTGGACAGGGGGCGCCACGAGCAGTACTTC.

The rearrangement joins TRBV2 to TRBJ2-5; TRBD2 matches at 9 bases. This CDR3 comprises 13 residues. From germline, CDR1 is SNHLY and CDR2 FYNNEI. V lost 6 bases to trimming and J lost 4 bases; unmatched junction nucleotides: 3. DNA for the CDR3: TGTGCCAGCAGGCCACTAGCGGGAGAGACCCAGTACTTC. It encodes CASRPLAGETQYF.

This clone was seen a handful of times. The genes are TRBV6-1 and TRBJ1-6, with D uncertain. Trimming shortened V by 8 bases and J by 7 bases, and 15 bases separated the two germline ends. The length of the CDR3 is 14 residues. Germline lookup yields CDR1 MNHNS and CDR2 SASEGT. The CDR3 nucleotides read TGTGCCAGCGGCCCCAGGTTAGGAAATTCACCCCTCCACTTT. Protein: CASGPRLGNSPLHF.